This T cell receptor beta chain appears in the sequencing data of a study of T cell repertoires in cytomegalovirus infection. TCRdb fed the reads into MiXCR, producing one record per CDR3 protein. The sample has 640,000 or so distinct CDR3 sequences, around a third seen once; the top ten hold 15% to 20%. For this clonotype: Its antigen is as yet unknown.

There are 15 residues in the CDR3. Trimming took 0 bases from V and 2 from J, leaving 14 bases between them. In germline, CDR1 is DFQATT, CDR2 SNEGSKA (reference sequence). The chain uses TRBV20-1 and TRBJ2-7, with D perhaps matching TRBD1 (5 bases). The receptor was isolated from a human donor in good health (CMV status not recorded). Some clones in this sample may be carry-over from other donors' samples. Sequencing used cultured PBMCs, obtained from culture after CMV antigen stimulation. Here the CDR3 reads CSARDLKGSPYEQYF. CDR3 in DNA: TGCAGTGCTAGAGATCTTAAGGGGTCTCCCTACGAGCAGTACTTC.